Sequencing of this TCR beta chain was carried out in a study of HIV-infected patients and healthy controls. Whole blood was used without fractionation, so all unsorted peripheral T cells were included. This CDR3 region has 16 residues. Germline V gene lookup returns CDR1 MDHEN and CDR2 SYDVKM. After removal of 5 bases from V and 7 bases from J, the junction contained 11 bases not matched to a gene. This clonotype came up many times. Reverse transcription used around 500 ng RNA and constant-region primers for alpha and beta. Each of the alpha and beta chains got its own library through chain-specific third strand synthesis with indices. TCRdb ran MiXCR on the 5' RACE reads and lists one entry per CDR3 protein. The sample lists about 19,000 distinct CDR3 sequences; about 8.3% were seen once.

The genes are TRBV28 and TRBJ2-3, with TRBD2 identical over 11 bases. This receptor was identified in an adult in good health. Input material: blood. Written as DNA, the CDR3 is TGTGCCAGCAGTGTAGCGGGAGGGCTCCCGACCAATACGCAGTATTTT. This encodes CASSVAGGLPTNTQYF.